This TCR beta chain came from a study of graft-versus-host responses after intestinal transplantation. In the study overall: Isolated intestinal, liver-intestinal, or multivisceral transplants were what recipients had. All recipients were given anti-thymocyte globulin induction, and tacrolimus and steroids were then administered for roughly 3 years. General study points: Some patients had graft-donor T cell macrochimerism. In their allografts, the ratios of graft-versus-host to host-versus-graft T cell clones were high. There were GvH clones found in recipient marrow, and some of them appeared first in ileum or blood.

Worth noting for this clone: Its antigen is unidentified. The junction differs from germline at one of its ends, possibly a read error. Within the sample, other DNA sequences also encode this same CDR3.

Method: immunoSEQ multiplex PCR; TCRdb's copy keeps in-frame clones and lacks some. The table has 99,000 or so clones, roughly nine tenths seen once. The CDR3 is 14 amino acids. Per germline, CDR1 SGHRS and CDR2 YFSETQ. Here the sequenced sample was unstimulated CD4+ T cells sorted from spleen or lymph node cells, taken before intestinal transplant. This receptor was obtained from a human donor who received an intestinal transplant. J is TRBJ2-5 and V is TRBV5-1; 10 bases line up with TRBD2. The CDR3 sequence is CASSLAGGQETQYF. The CDR3 DNA reads TGCGCCAGCAGCTTAGCGGGGGGGCAAGAGACTCAGTACTTC.